These 22 T cell receptor beta chains share one sample of origin, sequenced in a study of somatic mutations in cytotoxic T cells in rheumatoid arthritis. TCRdb's table, derived via immunoSEQ multiplex PCR, lists solely in-frame clones and lacks some. The sample contains more than 20,000 clones, 65% to 85% of which appear only once. The sequenced sample consisted of CD8+ T cells sorted from blood. The receptors shown here come from an adult with rheumatoid arthritis.

The gene calls are TRBV7-9 and TRBJ2-5; 7 positions match TRBD1. The CDR3 totals 15 residues. Trimming removed 1 base from V and 1 base from J; junction bases left unmatched: 3. From germline, CDR1 is SEHNR and CDR2 FQNEAQ (reference sequence). CDR3 sequence: CASSLETGAQETQYF. In DNA form, the CDR3 reads TGTGCCAGCAGCTTAGAAACAGGGGCCCAAGAGACCCAGTACTTC.

The J gene is TRBJ1-1, the V gene TRBV27; D remains ambiguous. V was clipped by 3 bases and J by 4 bases, with 15 bases between them. Germline loops: CDR1 MNHEY, CDR2 SMNVEV (reference sequence). The CDR3 covers 15 residues. The CDR3 loop is CASSLVDTLGTEAFF. CDR3 bases: TGTGCCAGCAGTTTGGTCGACACCTTGGGCACTGAAGCTTTCTTT.

The chain recombines TRBV2 with TRBJ1-2; TRBD1 might be the D (6 bases). This CDR3 contains 15 residues. Trimming shortened V by 5 bases and J by 5 bases, and 18 bases separated the two germline ends. The germline CDR1 and CDR2 sequences are SNHLY and FYNNEI. CDR3 sequence: CASSLGRTDIYGYTF. As DNA, the CDR3 is TGTGCCAGCAGTCTGGGGCGGACAGATATTTATGGCTACACCTTC. Supplemented by reference TRBV2 and TRBJ1-2, the full variable domain reads EPEVTQTPSHQVTQMGQEVILRCVPISNHLYFYWYRQILGQKVEFLVSFYNNEISEKSEIFDDQFSVERPDGSNFTLKIRSTKLEDSAMYFCASSLGRTDIYGYTFGSGTRLTVV.

The genes are TRBV10-3 and TRBJ2-1, with TRBD1 matching 10 bases. CDR1 is ENHRY, CDR2 SYGVKD, per germline. Trimming took 0 bases from V and 4 from J; bases not matched to a gene: 6. This CDR3 is built from 17 residues. Written as DNA, the CDR3 is TGTGCCATCAGTGAGTCAGGGGACAGGGGAAAATACAATGAGCAGTTCTTC. It specifies CAISESGDRGKYNEQFF.

A word on this clone: One junction end does not reproduce the germline sequence, and a read error may be involved. V usage is TRBV10-3 and J usage is TRBJ2-5; tentative D call: TRBD1 (6 bases). This CDR3 is 16 amino acids long. Per germline, CDR1 ENHRY and CDR2 SYGVKD. The CDR3 loop reads CAISEQGNSPGETQHF. For the CDR3, the DNA is TGTGCCATCAGTGAGCAGGGAAACAGCCCAGGGGAGACCCAGCACTTC.

V and J are TRBV27 and TRBJ1-2, with 12 bases that match TRBD1. Germline V gene lookup returns CDR1 MNHEY and CDR2 SMNVEV (reference sequence). This CDR3 contains 14 residues. V lost 5 bases, J lost 7 bases, and 5 bases stayed unmatched. DNA for the CDR3: TGTGCCAGCAGTCTAGGGACAGGGGGCTCTGGCTACACCTTC. It is translated as CASSLGTGGSGYTF.

This rearrangement joins TRBV4-1 to TRBJ1-1; 7 bases are shared with TRBD1. CDR1 MGHRA and CDR2 YSYEKL come from the germline V gene. The CDR3 runs to 15 residues. V shed 3 bases, J shed 4 bases, and the junction held 8 bases outside the gene matches. The CDR3 here is CASSHPGNRGTEAFF. The DNA for the CDR3 is TGCGCCAGCAGCCACCCCGGCAACAGGGGCACTGAAGCTTTCTTT.

V usage is TRBV4-2 and J usage is TRBJ2-1; a possible D gene is TRBD2 (6 bases). Germline lookup yields CDR1 LGHNA and CDR2 YNFKEQ. The V end lost 0 bases, the J end lost 2 bases, and 14 bases lay between the germline ends. The CDR3 has 17 residues. CDR3 amino acids: CASSQDQDGGTYNEQFF. DNA of the CDR3: TGTGCCAGCAGCCAAGATCAGGACGGGGGAACCTACAATGAGCAGTTCTTC.

The chain combines TRBV11-2 with TRBJ1-4; D is uncertain. The V end was cut by 0 bases, the J end by 6 bases, with 17 bases between. Germline lookup yields CDR1 SGHAT and CDR2 FQNNGV. The CDR3 sequence is 17 residues long. CDR3 nucleotide sequence: TGTGCCAGCAGCTTAGATGGTGGGGAAGGGCTTGATGAAAAACTGTTTTTT. Its translation: CASSLDGGEGLDEKLFF.

The chain combines TRBV11-2 with TRBJ1-1; possible D gene TRBD1, 5 bases. The CDR3 sequence is 14 residues long. CDR1 is SGHAT, CDR2 FQNNGV, per germline. The V end lost 5 bases, the J end lost 4 bases, and 14 bases lay between the germline ends. CDR3 sequence reads: CASSDVWGGTEAFF. The CDR3 nucleotides read TGTGCCAGCAGCGACGTTTGGGGGGGCACTGAAGCTTTCTTT.

The rearrangement joins TRBV10-2 to TRBJ1-1; 7 bases fit TRBD1. From germline, CDR1 is WSHSY and CDR2 SAAADI. The CDR3 runs 15 residues. The junction had 9 bases not matched to a gene; V was cut back by 3 bases and J by 5 bases. Here the CDR3 DNA reads TGCGCCAGCAGTGACCCGGACAGGAAGGGGACTGAAGCTTTCTTT. Its protein is CASSDPDRKGTEAFF.

About this clone: Other DNA sequences from this sample encode an identical CDR3 as well. The chain uses TRBV19 and TRBJ2-2; 12 nucleotides align to TRBD2. The CDR3 runs 13 residues. The V gene end was trimmed by 9 bases and the J gene end by 6 bases; junction bases not matched to a gene: 2. CDR1 is LNHDA, CDR2 SQIVND, per germline (reference sequence). CDR3 in DNA: TGTGCCAGCAGGACTAGCGGGGCCGGGGAGCTGTTTTTT. It specifies CASRTSGAGELFF. The full variable domain, completed using reference TRBV19 and TRBJ2-2, is DGGITQSPKYLFRKEGQNVTLSCEQNLNHDAMYWYRQDPGQGLRLIYYSQIVNDFQKGDIAEGYSVSREKKESFPLTVTSAQKNPTAFYLCASRTSGAGELFFGEGSRLTVL.

V is TRBV6-5 and J is TRBJ1-1; no reliable D call. The V gene lost 2 bases and the J gene lost 6 bases, with 7 bases spanning the gap. Germline V gene sequence: CDR1 MNHEY, CDR2 SVGAGI. The CDR3 runs 12 residues. Here the CDR3 reads CASSYPGAEAFF. In DNA, the CDR3 is TGTGCCAGCAGTTACCCAGGTGCTGAAGCTTTCTTT.

This clone has a single count. The J gene is TRBJ2-5, the V gene TRBV7-6, with 10 bases aligning to TRBD2. Germline lookup yields CDR1 SGHVS and CDR2 FNYEAQ. This CDR3 region has 19 residues. The junction had 15 bases not matched to a gene; V was cut back by 3 bases and J by 2 bases. CDR3 protein: CASSLEPVLAGAGQETQYF. The CDR3 region has the DNA TGTGCCAGCAGCTTGGAGCCGGTCCTAGCGGGGGCAGGGCAAGAGACCCAGTACTTC.

The chain employs TRBV6-5 and TRBJ1-4; perhaps TRBD1 as D (5 bases). The CDR3 contains 13 residues. V lost 8 bases and J 8 bases, leaving 15 bases between the germline ends. In germline, CDR1 is MNHEY, CDR2 SVGAGI. The CDR3 protein is CASGADVGEKLFF. The DNA for the CDR3 is TGTGCCAGCGGGGCAGATGTGGGGGAAAAACTGTTTTTT.

The chain uses TRBV14 and TRBJ1-1, with unresolved D. Germline CDR1 reads SGHDN; CDR2 reads FVKESK. With 1 base removed from V and 0 bases from J, the gap between germline ends came to 12 bases. This CDR3 has 16 amino acids. The CDR3: CASSQVWASLNTEAFF. CDR3 sequence (DNA): TGTGCCAGCAGCCAAGTGTGGGCCAGCTTGAACACTGAAGCTTTCTTT.

This clone was counted between two and nine times. The V and J genes are TRBV7-9 and TRBJ2-7, with D hard to call. Germline CDR1 reads SEHNR; CDR2 reads FQNEAQ (reference sequence). The CDR3 length is 14 residues. The V and J ends lost 2 bases and 6 bases respectively, with 14 bases between them. Here the CDR3 reads CASSLTWGGSEQYF. In nucleotides, the CDR3 is TGTGCCAGCAGCTTAACCTGGGGTGGGTCCGAGCAGTACTTC.

The chain couples TRBV4-1 to TRBJ1-2, with 7 bases fitting TRBD1. Germline V gene lookup returns CDR1 MGHRA and CDR2 YSYEKL. The CDR3 is made up of 17 amino acids. V gave up 4 bases and J gave up 0 bases; unmatched junction bases: 11. This chain's CDR3 is CASSPKPGTDANYGYTF. CDR3 DNA sequence: TGCGCCAGCAGCCCCAAACCCGGGACAGATGCTAACTATGGCTACACCTTC.

This chain links TRBV7-2 with TRBJ2-1; D uncertain. Germline-derived CDR1 and CDR2 are SGHTA and FQGNSA. Trimming stripped 1 base from V and 7 bases from J, with 14 bases between. The CDR3 runs 15 residues. DNA of the CDR3: TGTGCCAGCAGCTTAGTGTCCCAAATAAATAATGAGCAGTTCTTC. Translated: CASSLVSQINNEQFF.

The chain employs TRBV2 and TRBJ2-5; D is possibly TRBD2 (6 bases). This CDR3 contains 15 residues. V lost 2 bases and J 2 bases, leaving 12 bases between the germline ends. CDR1 is SNHLY and CDR2 is FYNNEI in the germline V gene. This chain's CDR3 is CASSESAGRQETQYF. CDR3 sequence (DNA): TGTGCCAGCAGTGAATCGGCGGGGCGGCAAGAGACCCAGTACTTC.

The rearrangement joins TRBV29-1 to TRBJ2-5; 7 nucleotides align to TRBD1. The CDR3 sequence is 13 residues long. The junction had 5 bases not matched to a gene; V was cut back by 6 bases and J by 1 base. Per the germline V gene, CDR1 is SQVTM and CDR2 is ANQGSEA. The CDR3 loop reads CSVGGQAQETQYF. The CDR3 bases are TGCAGCGTCGGTGGACAGGCCCAAGAGACCCAGTACTTC.

This clone has only one observation. The genes are TRBV6-4 and TRBJ1-6; TRBD1 agrees at 7 bases. Trimming cost V 6 bases and J 8 bases; bases outside gene matches: 7. Germline V CDR1 and CDR2: MRHNA, SNTAGT. There are 14 residues in the CDR3. The CDR3 sequence: CASRGDSPDSPLHF. The CDR3, as DNA: TGTGCCAGCAGGGGGGACAGCCCCGATTCACCCCTCCACTTT.